The T cell receptor beta chain under discussion was sequenced for a study of PD-L1 blockade in urothelial cancer. Study background: Blood analyses occurred 3 weeks (second dose) and 6 weeks post treatment start. Median blood clonality was approximately 0.08, with tens of thousands of unique TCRs.

This table comes from immunoSEQ multiplex PCR, and its TCRdb copy is limited to in-frame clones, with some not included. The sample holds around 38,000 clones, approximately 86% seen once. Time point noted: peripheral blood 6 weeks after treatment start. The number of samples from each patient was between 1 and 8, taken pretreatment and on-treatment. CDR1 and CDR2 (germline): SGHTA, FQGNSA. J was trimmed by 9 bases and V by 5 bases; bases with no gene match: 6. The CDR3 is 15 residues long. A remark on this clone: Its matching antigen is unknown.

Study-wide points: Greater 3-week expansion of tumor-associated blood clones was recorded for durable-benefit patients.

The V gene is TRBV7-2, the J gene TRBJ2-2; 13 bases are shared with TRBD2. The sample was PBMCs, taken around atezolizumab (anti-PD-L1) treatment. The TCR sequence derives from a man in his sixties with urothelial cancer. CDR3 in amino acids: CASSVQLAGGRELFF. CDR3 bases: TGTGCCAGCAGCGTCCAACTAGCGGGGGGGAGGGAGCTGTTTTTT. Full variable domain (rest looked up from reference TRBV7-2 and TRBJ2-2): GAGVSQSPSNKVTEKGKDVELRCDPISGHTALYWYRQSLGQGLEFLIYFQGNSAPDKSGLPSDRFSAERTGGSVSTLTIQRTQQEDSAVYLCASSVQLAGGRELFFGEGSRLTVL.